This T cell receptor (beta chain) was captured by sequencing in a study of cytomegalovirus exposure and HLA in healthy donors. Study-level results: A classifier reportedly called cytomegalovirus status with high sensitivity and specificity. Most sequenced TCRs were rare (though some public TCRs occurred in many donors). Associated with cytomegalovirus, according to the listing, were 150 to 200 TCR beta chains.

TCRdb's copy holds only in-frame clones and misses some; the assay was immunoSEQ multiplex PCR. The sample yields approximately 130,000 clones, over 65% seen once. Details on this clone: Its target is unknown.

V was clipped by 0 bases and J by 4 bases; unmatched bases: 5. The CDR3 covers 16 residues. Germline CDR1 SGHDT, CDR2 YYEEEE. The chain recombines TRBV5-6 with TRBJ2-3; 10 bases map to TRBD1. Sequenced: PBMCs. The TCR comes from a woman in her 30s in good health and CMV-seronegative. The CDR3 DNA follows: TGTGCCAGCAGCTTGGGGACAGGGGGTCTCGCAGATACGCAGTATTTT. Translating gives CASSLGTGGLADTQYF.